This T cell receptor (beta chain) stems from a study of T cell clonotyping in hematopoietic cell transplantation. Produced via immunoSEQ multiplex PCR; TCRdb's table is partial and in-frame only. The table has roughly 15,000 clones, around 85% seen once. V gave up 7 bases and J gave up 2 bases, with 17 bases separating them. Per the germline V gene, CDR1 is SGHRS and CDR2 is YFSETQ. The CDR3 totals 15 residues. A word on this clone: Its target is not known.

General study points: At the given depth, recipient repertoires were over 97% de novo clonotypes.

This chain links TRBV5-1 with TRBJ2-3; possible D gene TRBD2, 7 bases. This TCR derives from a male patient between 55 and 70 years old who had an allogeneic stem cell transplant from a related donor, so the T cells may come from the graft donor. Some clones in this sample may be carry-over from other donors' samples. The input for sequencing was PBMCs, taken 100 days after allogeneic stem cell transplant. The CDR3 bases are TGCGCCAGCTCCTCCGATGGGGGGGCCACAGATACGCAGTATTTT. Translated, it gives CASSSDGGATDTQYF.